The present TCR beta chain was sequenced within a study of human T cells and chemical hapten exposure. Unique molecular identifiers were affixed to discrete cDNA molecules within the library. TCRdb independently ran MiXCR on the RACE reads; one entry per CDR3 protein. The data contain about 90,000 distinct CDR3 sequences, under 12% of them singletons. Documented time point: patch test 1, 2 weeks after DPC sensitization. Treatment noted: therapeutic diphenylcyclopropenone sensitization with weekly scalp DPC. General observations from the study: TCRs above 1 in 1000 frequency did not change with DPC sensitization. Against controls, expanded TCRs gave rise to significantly more large CDR3 similarity clusters. Each of the donors had alopecia, so their immune responses may not resemble those of healthy people.

As regards this clonotype: The antigen remains unidentified.

The germline CDR1 and CDR2 sequences are MNHEY and SMNVEV (reference sequence). V dropped 5 bases and J dropped 5; count of bases not matched to a gene: 9. CDR3 length: 15 residues. This receptor was taken from a man aged 35-49 years with alopecia areata. Some clones in this sample may be carry-over from other donors' samples. This specimen consisted of whole blood, obtained in connection with sensitization to the hapten diphenylcyclopropenone (DPC). The chain carries TRBV27 and TRBJ2-1; 7 nucleotides match TRBD1. The CDR3 DNA reads as TGTGCCAGCAGTGTCCGGACAGGAGAAAACAATGAGCAGTTCTTC. Protein sequence: CASSVRTGENNEQFF.